The rows below give T cell receptor beta chains drawn from one sample of a study of regulatory T cells in long-lasting Graves disease. TCRdb reprocessed the multiplex PCR reads via MiXCR and lists one record per CDR3 protein. The sample includes roughly 400,000 distinct CDR3 sequences, approximately 16% of them seen just once. These data also formed part of another study, on T cells in Graves' hyperthyroidism and ophthalmopathy.

The starting material was peripheral blood mononuclear cells (PBMCs), obtained at new diagnosis, from a patient treated with antithyroid drugs. The receptors shown here come from a woman under 30 with Graves disease. Each CDR3 is given with its conserved first and last residue. A D gene is named only where the DNA matches it firmly. The size of a clone is reported for some rows only, either as once, few or many, or as a class for expanded clones.

clone_size: NA; j_call: TRBJ2-4; d_call: NA; v_call: TRBV12-3/TRBV12-4; cdr3_nt: TGTGCCAGCTCCTATACCGGTGGGGCCAAAAACATTCAGTACTTC; cdr3_aa: CASSYTGGAKNIQYF
clone_size: few; j_call: TRBJ2-7; d_call: TRBD1; v_call: TRBV7-9; cdr3_nt: TGTGCCAGCAGCGGGGGACAGGGGTTCGACGAGCAGTACTTC; cdr3_aa: CASSGGQGFDEQYF
clone_size: NA; j_call: TRBJ1-1; d_call: NA; v_call: TRBV4-1; cdr3_nt: TGCGCCAGCAGCCACTATGTGGGGGAGGTGAACACTGAAGCTTTCTTT; cdr3_aa: CASSHYVGEVNTEAFF
clone_size: many; j_call: TRBJ1-2; d_call: TRBD1; v_call: TRBV7-8; cdr3_nt: TGTGCCAGCAGCTTCGGGAGGGGACAGTCCTATGGCTACACCTTC; cdr3_aa: CASSFGRGQSYGYTF
clone_size: few; j_call: TRBJ2-5; d_call: NA; v_call: TRBV3-1; cdr3_nt: TGTGCCAGCAGCCCCCGTTTGACGGGATACGGGGAGACCCAGTACTTC; cdr3_aa: CASSPRLTGYGETQYF
clone_size: many; j_call: TRBJ1-2; d_call: TRBD1; v_call: TRBV3-1; cdr3_nt: TGTGCCAGCAGCCAAGGGGACAGGTACTATGGCTACACCTTC; cdr3_aa: CASSQGDRYYGYTF
clone_size: many; j_call: TRBJ1-1; d_call: NA; v_call: TRBV10-3; cdr3_nt: TGTGCCACCATCAGGGCCGGTGATACTGAAGCTTTCTTT; cdr3_aa: CATIRAGDTEAFF
clone_size: few; j_call: TRBJ2-1; d_call: NA; v_call: TRBV24-1; cdr3_nt: TGTGCCACCAGTGATTTTGGCGAGAGATCCTACAATGAGCAGTTCTTC; cdr3_aa: CATSDFGERSYNEQFF
clone_size: NA; j_call: TRBJ2-1; d_call: NA; v_call: TRBV6-2/TRBV6-3; cdr3_nt: TGTGCCAGCAGTTACTCGACACAGGCTTACAATGAGCAGTTCTTC; cdr3_aa: CASSYSTQAYNEQFF
clone_size: many; j_call: TRBJ2-5; d_call: TRBD2; v_call: TRBV20-1; cdr3_nt: TGCAGTGCTACCAGGACTAGCGGGGAACAAGAGACCCAGTACTTC; cdr3_aa: CSATRTSGEQETQYF
clone_size: NA; j_call: TRBJ1-1; d_call: NA; v_call: TRBV27; cdr3_nt: TGTGCCAGCAAACCAAGGGGGGCTGAAGCTTTCTTT; cdr3_aa: CASKPRGAEAFF
clone_size: many; j_call: TRBJ2-2; d_call: TRBD2; v_call: TRBV7-2; cdr3_nt: TGTGCCAGCAGCTTAGCGGTTAGCGGGAGAATTAGAGGGAACACCGGGGAGCTGTTTTTT; cdr3_aa: CASSLAVSGRIRGNTGELFF
clone_size: few; j_call: TRBJ1-2; d_call: NA; v_call: TRBV10-3; cdr3_nt: TGTGCCATCAGTGCGGGGCCGCCCATGGGCTACACCTTC; cdr3_aa: CAISAGPPMGYTF
clone_size: many; j_call: TRBJ1-6; d_call: TRBD1; v_call: TRBV7-2; cdr3_nt: TGTGCCAGCAGCTTAGCGCAGGGGGCATTCATAGATTCACCCCTCCACTTT; cdr3_aa: CASSLAQGAFIDSPLHF
clone_size: many; j_call: TRBJ2-1; d_call: TRBD1; v_call: TRBV12-3/TRBV12-4; cdr3_nt: TGTGCCAGCAGCTTACAGGGGGCGGGGCAGTTCTTC; cdr3_aa: CASSLQGAGQFF
clone_size: many; j_call: TRBJ2-1; d_call: NA; v_call: TRBV6-1; cdr3_nt: TGTGCCAGCAGAATGGGGGAGTGGGGTGAGCAGTTCTTC; cdr3_aa: CASRMGEWGEQFF
clone_size: NA; j_call: TRBJ2-5; d_call: NA; v_call: TRBV7-2; cdr3_nt: TGTGCCAGCAGCAAATTTCAGGGTTTTAGTCAGACAGAGACCCAGTACTTC; cdr3_aa: CASSKFQGFSQTETQYF
clone_size: NA; j_call: TRBJ2-7; d_call: TRBD1; v_call: TRBV4-1; cdr3_nt: TGCGCCAGCAGCCAAGACGACAGGGGCTATTTCTCCTACGAGCAGTACTTC; cdr3_aa: CASSQDDRGYFSYEQYF
clone_size: many; j_call: TRBJ2-5; d_call: TRBD1; v_call: TRBV3-1; cdr3_nt: TGTGCCACCGCAGGTCCAGGGGGCGCTTCGTATGAGACCCAGTACTTC; cdr3_aa: CATAGPGGASYETQYF
clone_size: many; j_call: TRBJ2-2; d_call: TRBD1; v_call: TRBV7-2; cdr3_nt: TGTGCCAGCACCCCACTTCAGGGGGCCTCCGGGGAGCTGTTTTTT; cdr3_aa: CASTPLQGASGELFF
clone_size: many; j_call: TRBJ1-6; d_call: NA; v_call: TRBV2; cdr3_nt: TGTGCCAGCAGTGGTCAGGGAAATTCACCCCTCCACTTT; cdr3_aa: CASSGQGNSPLHF
clone_size: few; j_call: TRBJ2-7; d_call: NA; v_call: TRBV9; cdr3_nt: TGTGCCAGCAGCGTAGGCACGGGGTTGGGATACGAGCAGTACTTC; cdr3_aa: CASSVGTGLGYEQYF
clone_size: many; j_call: TRBJ1-5; d_call: TRBD1; v_call: TRBV28; cdr3_nt: TGTGCCAGCAGCTCGGGACAGGGGGTAATCAATCAGCCCCAGCATTTT; cdr3_aa: CASSSGQGVINQPQHF
clone_size: NA; j_call: TRBJ1-1; d_call: NA; v_call: TRBV7-3; cdr3_nt: TGTGCCAGCAGCGTTGACAGCTCTGAAGCTTTCTTT; cdr3_aa: CASSVDSSEAFF
clone_size: few; j_call: TRBJ2-7; d_call: NA; v_call: TRBV19; cdr3_nt: TGTGCCAGTAGTGCCTTGTTAGGCCCCTACGAGCAGTACTTC; cdr3_aa: CASSALLGPYEQYF
clone_size: many; j_call: TRBJ1-4; d_call: TRBD1; v_call: TRBV10-3; cdr3_nt: TGTGCCATCGGACAGGGGAGTGAAAAACTGTTTTTT; cdr3_aa: CAIGQGSEKLFF
clone_size: NA; j_call: TRBJ2-4; d_call: NA; v_call: TRBV19; cdr3_nt: TGTGCCAGTAGCCCTTTTTTGCCGGGAACGGCGCGGAACATTCAGTACTTC; cdr3_aa: CASSPFLPGTARNIQYF
clone_size: NA; j_call: TRBJ1-2; d_call: NA; v_call: TRBV30; cdr3_nt: TGTGCCTGGAGTGTACATCGGGAGCGGGGCTACACCTTC; cdr3_aa: CAWSVHRERGYTF
clone_size: many; j_call: TRBJ2-1; d_call: TRBD2; v_call: TRBV28; cdr3_nt: TGTGCCAGCAGGGTGACTAGCCCCTACAATGAGCAGTTCTTC; cdr3_aa: CASRVTSPYNEQFF
clone_size: many; j_call: TRBJ1-5; d_call: NA; v_call: TRBV19; cdr3_nt: TGTGCCAGTAGTGCACAGGGTGGCAATCAGCCCCAGCATTTT; cdr3_aa: CASSAQGGNQPQHF
clone_size: few; j_call: TRBJ2-1; d_call: NA; v_call: TRBV3-1; cdr3_nt: TGTGCCAGCAGCCAAGATCTAATCTCTAATGAGCAGTTCTTC; cdr3_aa: CASSQDLISNEQFF
clone_size: many; j_call: TRBJ2-1; d_call: TRBD2; v_call: TRBV28; cdr3_nt: TGTGCCAGCATAGGGGGTAGTTACGGGAGGGTCTACAATGAGCAGTTCTTC; cdr3_aa: CASIGGSYGRVYNEQFF
clone_size: NA; j_call: TRBJ1-6; d_call: NA; v_call: TRBV9; cdr3_nt: TGTGCCAGCAGCGTGGGCGGAGGGGTTGATTCACCCCTCCACTTT; cdr3_aa: CASSVGGGVDSPLHF
clone_size: NA; j_call: TRBJ2-7; d_call: NA; v_call: TRBV12-3/TRBV12-4; cdr3_nt: TGTGCCAGCAGTTCCCGGGTGGTCCGGCCCATCTCCTACGAGCAGTACTTC; cdr3_aa: CASSSRVVRPISYEQYF
clone_size: many; j_call: TRBJ2-7; d_call: NA; v_call: TRBV11-2; cdr3_nt: TGTGCCAGCAGCTTAGTGGAGGGCGAGCAGTACTTC; cdr3_aa: CASSLVEGEQYF
clone_size: NA; j_call: TRBJ1-2; d_call: NA; v_call: TRBV5-1; cdr3_nt: TGCGCCAGCAGCTTGGAAGCCCTCTATGGCTACACCTTC; cdr3_aa: CASSLEALYGYTF
clone_size: NA; j_call: TRBJ2-1; d_call: NA; v_call: TRBV25-1; cdr3_nt: TGTGCCAGCAGTGATTTTTACGGGAGAGCCGACAATGAGCAGTTCTTC; cdr3_aa: CASSDFYGRADNEQFF
clone_size: few; j_call: TRBJ1-1; d_call: NA; v_call: TRBV12-3/TRBV12-4; cdr3_nt: TGTGCCAGCAGTTCTTCCCAGGGGTTTAGGGACACTGAAGCTTTCTTT; cdr3_aa: CASSSSQGFRDTEAFF
clone_size: many; j_call: TRBJ2-3; d_call: TRBD2; v_call: TRBV12-3/TRBV12-4; cdr3_nt: TGTGCCAGCAGCTCCTTCCTGACTAGCGGGCCAGATACGCAGTATTTT; cdr3_aa: CASSSFLTSGPDTQYF
clone_size: many; j_call: TRBJ1-1; d_call: TRBD1; v_call: TRBV30; cdr3_nt: TGTGCCTGGGCCAGGGGGGTGGACACTGAAGCTTTCTTT; cdr3_aa: CAWARGVDTEAFF
clone_size: few; j_call: TRBJ1-4; d_call: TRBD1; v_call: TRBV5-1; cdr3_nt: TGCGCCAGCAGCCCGGACAGGGTAGCGGAAAAACTGTTTTTT; cdr3_aa: CASSPDRVAEKLFF
clone_size: many; j_call: TRBJ2-7; d_call: TRBD2; v_call: TRBV7-2; cdr3_nt: TGTGCCAGCAGCTTTACCACTTTGGCGGGAGTTCACTACGAGCAGTACTTC; cdr3_aa: CASSFTTLAGVHYEQYF
clone_size: NA; j_call: TRBJ2-5; d_call: TRBD2; v_call: TRBV7-6; cdr3_nt: TGTGCCAGCAGCTTAGCTAGCGGGAGATGGGAGACCCAGTACTTC; cdr3_aa: CASSLASGRWETQYF
clone_size: NA; j_call: TRBJ2-5; d_call: NA; v_call: TRBV20-1; cdr3_nt: TGCAGTGCTAGGGGGCGCGACCAAGAGACCCAGTACTTC; cdr3_aa: CSARGRDQETQYF
clone_size: NA; j_call: TRBJ2-7; d_call: NA; v_call: TRBV4-1; cdr3_nt: TGCGCCAGCAGCCAGGGACGTTTCGAACCCTCCTACGAGCAGTACTTC; cdr3_aa: CASSQGRFEPSYEQYF
clone_size: NA; j_call: TRBJ2-1; d_call: TRBD2; v_call: TRBV25-1; cdr3_nt: TGTGCCAGCAGCAGCGGGAGATCCCACAATGAGCAGTTCTTC; cdr3_aa: CASSSGRSHNEQFF
clone_size: many; j_call: TRBJ2-7; d_call: TRBD2; v_call: TRBV11-2; cdr3_nt: TGTGCCAGCAGCTTAGGCCCGGGACTAGGAACCGAGCAGTACTTC; cdr3_aa: CASSLGPGLGTEQYF
clone_size: NA; j_call: TRBJ2-1; d_call: NA; v_call: TRBV24-1; cdr3_nt: TGTGCCACCAGAGGACGCGGGGAATCCTACAATGAGCAGTTCTTC; cdr3_aa: CATRGRGESYNEQFF
clone_size: many; j_call: TRBJ2-7; d_call: TRBD1; v_call: TRBV10-3; cdr3_nt: TGTGCCATCAGTGAGGCGGACAGGAGTTACGAGCAGTACTTC; cdr3_aa: CAISEADRSYEQYF
clone_size: many; j_call: TRBJ2-7; d_call: NA; v_call: TRBV4-3; cdr3_nt: TGCGCCAGCAGCCAAGAGAGTGGCAGGGTCTACGAGCAGTACTTC; cdr3_aa: CASSQESGRVYEQYF
clone_size: many; j_call: TRBJ2-7; d_call: NA; v_call: TRBV20-1; cdr3_nt: TGCAGTGCCGGGGCCGCGCTAGCGCATCTCTACGAGCAGTACTTC; cdr3_aa: CSAGAALAHLYEQYF
clone_size: few; j_call: TRBJ1-1; d_call: TRBD1; v_call: TRBV20-1; cdr3_nt: TGCAGTGCAAGAAAGGGACAGGGAAGCACTGAAGCTTTCTTT; cdr3_aa: CSARKGQGSTEAFF
clone_size: many; j_call: TRBJ2-3; d_call: TRBD2; v_call: TRBV5-1; cdr3_nt: TGCGCCAGCAGCGCAACTAGCGGGAGGAGAGCCGGCACAGATACGCAGTATTTT; cdr3_aa: CASSATSGRRAGTDTQYF
clone_size: NA; j_call: TRBJ2-1; d_call: TRBD2; v_call: TRBV4-1; cdr3_nt: TGCGCCAGCAGCCAAGCCGGGACTAGCGGGGATCGGGAGTTCTTC; cdr3_aa: CASSQAGTSGDREFF
clone_size: few; j_call: TRBJ2-3; d_call: NA; v_call: TRBV30; cdr3_nt: TGTGCCTGGAGTTTGGAGGGGGGGGATACGCAGTATTTT; cdr3_aa: CAWSLEGGDTQYF
clone_size: many; j_call: TRBJ2-3; d_call: TRBD2; v_call: TRBV18; cdr3_nt: TGTGCCAGCTCACCGGGACTAGCGGGAGGGCCAGATACGCAGTATTTT; cdr3_aa: CASSPGLAGGPDTQYF
clone_size: many; j_call: TRBJ1-1; d_call: NA; v_call: TRBV27; cdr3_nt: TGTGCCAGCAGTTTAGCGGGGCTTGGTATCGGCACTGAAGCTTTCTTT; cdr3_aa: CASSLAGLGIGTEAFF
clone_size: many; j_call: TRBJ2-7; d_call: TRBD2; v_call: TRBV20-1; cdr3_nt: TGCAGTGCTAGAGTTTTAGCGGGGTCCTACGAGCAGTACTTC; cdr3_aa: CSARVLAGSYEQYF
clone_size: NA; j_call: TRBJ2-1; d_call: NA; v_call: TRBV15; cdr3_nt: TGTGCCACGGAGGATCAGAGCTCCTACAATGAGCAGTTCTTC; cdr3_aa: CATEDQSSYNEQFF